This T cell receptor (beta chain) was identified in a study of Ad26.COV2.S vaccination and SARS-CoV-2 variants. Documented treatment: 19 received Ad26.COV2.S at low or high dose, single or two shots; 5 received placebo; per-sample allocation not given. The study sampled participants on day 63 after the first vaccine or placebo injection. Cohort 1b enrolled adults aged 18-55 years in Boston. Spike of the Wuhan-strain SARS-CoV-2 was expressed by an Ad26 vector, which formed the vaccine. As to this clone: What it binds is not known.

Broader study findings: Breadth measured for non-spike TCRs was similar across vaccine and placebo recipients. Reports say spike-specific CD8+ and CD4+ T cell responses covered substantial breadth after vaccination.

Clones were sequenced by immunoSEQ multiplex PCR, and TCRdb holds only the in-frame ones, with some missing. Altogether about 350,000 clones are present, 88% being singletons, with the ten largest covering 6.4%. Trimming took 1 base from V and 2 from J, leaving 12 bases between them. This CDR3 has 15 residues. Germline assignment: CDR1 LGHNA and CDR2 YSLEER. This specimen was peripheral blood, taken in a trial of Ad26.COV2.S vaccine versus placebo. This sequence joins TRBV4-3 and TRBJ2-7; no reliable D call. The clonotype was recovered from a person between 18 and 59 years old who received the Ad26.COV2.S COVID-19 vaccine or a placebo. The CDR3 loop reads CASSQAGGEPYEQYF. The CDR3 bases are TGCGCCAGCAGCCAAGCCGGCGGTGAGCCCTACGAGCAGTACTTC.